One sample yielded the 19 T cell receptor beta chains listed below, sequenced in a study of cytomegalovirus exposure and HLA in healthy donors. The PCR ran on 60 Vbeta and 13 Jbeta primers. Repertoires were generated with immunoSEQ multiplex PCR, while TCRdb's copy carries only in-frame clones and drops some. The data contain about 170,000 clones, about 76% of them singletons. Source material: PBMCs. These receptors originate from a woman between 18 and 29 years old in good health and CMV-seropositive.

The V and J genes are TRBV16 and TRBJ1-6; 9 nucleotides line up with TRBD1. J gave up 7 bases and V 0 bases, and 4 bases lay outside the gene matches. Germline assignment: CDR1 KGHSY and CDR2 FQNENV. This CDR3 is 16 amino acids long. Here the CDR3 reads CASSQSWGQGNSPLHF. The CDR3 DNA reads TGTGCCAGCAGCCAATCCTGGGGACAGGGCAATTCACCCCTCCACTTT.

The V and J genes are TRBV4-1 and TRBJ1-2; tentatively, D is TRBD1 (5 bases). V was cut by 3 bases and J by 10 bases, with 9 bases left in between. Looked up from germline, CDR1 is MGHRA and CDR2 is YSYEKL. The CDR3 has 11 amino acids. As DNA, the CDR3 is TGCGCCAGCAGCCAGACAGATGTCTACACCTTC. This encodes CASSQTDVYTF.

This clone was counted only a few times. The gene calls are TRBV4-2 and TRBJ1-2; the D is unclear. The CDR3 is 12 residues long. The ends were cut back, 3 bases at V and 7 bases at J, with 9 bases in the middle. The germline CDR1 and CDR2 sequences are LGHNA and YNFKEQ. The CDR3 DNA reads TGTGCCAGCAGCCATGACACTGGTGGCTACACCTTC. Translated: CASSHDTGGYTF.

This clone was observed a few times. The V gene is TRBV7-6, the J gene TRBJ2-5; tentative D call: TRBD1 (5 bases). V lost 5 bases to trimming and J lost 4 bases, with 17 bases between them. Germline V lookup: CDR1 SGHVS, CDR2 FNYEAQ. The CDR3 totals 15 residues. CDR3 nucleotide sequence: TGTGCCAGCAGCCGGATAGACAGAAAGGGAGAGACCCAGTACTTC. Its translation: CASSRIDRKGETQYF.

The V and J genes are TRBV10-3 and TRBJ2-7; 12 bases line up with TRBD2. This CDR3 is built from 14 residues. CDR1 ENHRY and CDR2 SYGVKD come from the germline V gene. Germline trimming cut 4 bases from V and 2 bases from J; bases unmatched to any gene: 0. CDR3 region: CAISASGGAYEQYF. DNA for the CDR3: TGTGCCATCAGTGCTAGCGGGGGGGCCTACGAGCAGTACTTC.

The chain recombines TRBV7-2 with TRBJ2-5, with a tentative D call TRBD2 (6 bases). V was pared by 1 base and J by 2 bases, with 20 bases between. The CDR3 has 18 residues. CDR1 is SGHTA, CDR2 FQGNSA, per germline. The CDR3 sequence is CASSLVGSGGSKQETQYF. CDR3 nucleotide sequence: TGTGCCAGCAGCTTAGTGGGCAGTGGGGGGTCAAAACAAGAGACCCAGTACTTC. The whole variable domain, remainder taken from reference TRBV7-2 and TRBJ2-5, is GAGVSQSPSNKVTEKGKDVELRCDPISGHTALYWYRQSLGQGLEFLIYFQGNSAPDKSGLPSDRFSAERTGGSVSTLTIQRTQQEDSAVYLCASSLVGSGGSKQETQYFGPGTRLLVL.

The chain links TRBV2 to TRBJ2-3; TRBD1 aligns across 10 bases. Trimming cost V 7 bases and J 7 bases; bases outside gene matches: 8. This CDR3 has 14 amino acids. The germline CDR1 and CDR2 sequences are SNHLY and FYNNEI. The CDR3 region is CASNPGTGAYTQYF. For the CDR3, the DNA is TGTGCCAGCAATCCCGGGACAGGGGCGTATACGCAGTATTTT. Together with reference TRBV2 and TRBJ2-3, the CDR3 gives the full variable domain: EPEVTQTPSHQVTQMGQEVILRCVPISNHLYFYWYRQILGQKVEFLVSFYNNEISEKSEIFDDQFSVERPDGSNFTLKIRSTKLEDSAMYFCASNPGTGAYTQYFGPGTRLTVL.

This clone has just a few counts. The CDR3 loop reads CASSRETVTYEQYF. The CDR3 DNA sequence: TGTGCCAGCTCACGGGAGACGGTAACCTACGAGCAGTACTTC. This chain connects TRBV18 to TRBJ2-7; possible D gene TRBD2, 5 bases. Germline CDR1 and CDR2: KGHSH and LQKENI. Trimming took off 4 bases at V and 2 bases at J, with 12 bases between the two ends. The CDR3 has 14 residues.

The gene calls are TRBV6-5 and TRBJ1-2; 7 positions match TRBD1. This CDR3 has 13 amino acids. J lost 3 bases, V lost 6 bases, and 4 bases had no gene match. Germline CDR1 and CDR2: MNHEY and SVGAGI. The CDR3 is CASRHDRDYGYTF. The CDR3 region has the DNA TGTGCCAGCAGACACGACAGGGACTATGGCTACACCTTC.

The chain recombines TRBV5-1 with TRBJ2-7; TRBD1 aligns across 9 bases. The CDR3 runs 18 residues. V was clipped by 6 bases and J by 0 bases; unmatched bases: 16. The germline V gene has CDR1 SGHRS and CDR2 YFSETQ. CDR3 nucleotide sequence: TGCGCCAGCACCCCGTACCCTGTGGGACAGGGTTTCTCCTACGAGCAGTACTTC. This gives the protein CASTPYPVGQGFSYEQYF.

This rearrangement joins TRBV4-1 to TRBJ1-1; 8 bases match TRBD1. Trimming removed 6 bases from V and 0 bases from J; junction bases left unmatched: 12. From germline, CDR1 is MGHRA and CDR2 YSYEKL. This CDR3 comprises 17 residues. CDR3 DNA sequence: TGCGCCAGCAGTGGGGCAGGGGGCAGCATGATGAACACTGAAGCTTTCTTT. Translating it yields CASSGAGGSMMNTEAFF.

V gene TRBV2 combines with J gene TRBJ2-5; TRBD2 is a possible D gene (5 bases). With 8 bases removed from V and 5 bases from J, the gap between germline ends came to 12 bases. The CDR3 covers 12 residues. Germline loops: CDR1 SNHLY, CDR2 FYNNEI. CDR3 amino acids: CASRALAETQYF. The DNA for the CDR3 is TGTGCCAGCCGGGCGCTAGCTGAGACCCAGTACTTC.

The gene calls are TRBV7-6 and TRBJ1-1; D perhaps matches TRBD1 (6 bases). The CDR3 runs to 16 residues. From germline, CDR1 is SGHVS and CDR2 FNYEAQ. V lost 5 bases and J lost 2, with 18 bases in between. The CDR3 is CASSQGTVRANTEAFF. CDR3 sequence (DNA): TGTGCCAGCAGCCAGGGGACGGTGAGGGCCAACACTGAAGCTTTCTTT.

This clone was counted only a few times. V usage is TRBV2 and J usage is TRBJ2-5; a weak D match, TRBD2 (6 bases). Germline CDR1 and CDR2: SNHLY and FYNNEI. V was trimmed by 5 bases and J by 2 bases, leaving 15 bases between them. The CDR3 length is 15 residues. The CDR3 loop is CASSYLPGVQETQYF. The CDR3 nucleotides read TGTGCCAGCAGTTACCTTCCGGGAGTACAAGAGACCCAGTACTTC.

The chain combines TRBV7-9 with TRBJ1-5, with D unclear. CDR3 length: 12 amino acids. CDR1 and CDR2 from the germline V gene are SEHNR and FQNEAQ (reference sequence). Trimming shortened V by 3 bases and J by 6 bases, and 6 bases separated the two germline ends. Here the CDR3 reads CASSFGIQPQHF. The CDR3 DNA reads TGTGCCAGCAGCTTCGGGATTCAGCCCCAGCATTTT.

V is TRBV4-2 and J is TRBJ1-2, with D tentatively TRBD1 (5 bases). CDR1 and CDR2 (germline): LGHNA, YNFKEQ. CDR3 length: 15 amino acids. With 0 bases removed from V and 7 bases from J, the gap between germline ends came to 15 bases. The CDR3 here is CASSQDQGSAGGYTF. Here the CDR3 DNA reads TGTGCCAGCAGCCAAGATCAGGGCTCAGCGGGTGGCTACACCTTC.

V gene TRBV6-5 combines with J gene TRBJ2-5, with 7 bases that match TRBD1. The J call may be mistaken, given a closer DNA end match to TRBJ2-7. Germline V gives CDR1 MNHEY, CDR2 SVGAGI. This CDR3 spans 13 amino acids. DNA for the CDR3: TGTGCCAGCAGTTACGACAGGGCCTACGAGCAGTACTTC. Its protein is CASSYDRAYEQYF.

The rearrangement uses TRBV6-5 and TRBJ1-2, with TRBD1 matching over 7 bases. There are 13 residues in the CDR3. Germline CDR1 and CDR2: MNHEY and SVGAGI. After removal of 6 bases from V and 4 bases from J, the junction contained 5 bases not matched to a gene. CDR3 amino acids: CASSRGESYGYTF. CDR3 nucleotides: TGTGCCAGCAGCAGGGGGGAGAGCTATGGCTACACCTTC.

The chain uses TRBV4-2 and TRBJ2-1, with 10 bases fitting TRBD2. The length of the CDR3 is 19 residues. The V segment lost 4 bases and the J segment 5 bases; nucleotides outside the gene matches: 17. The germline V gene has CDR1 LGHNA and CDR2 YNFKEQ. The CDR3 reads CASSPYERGGTPINNEQFF. DNA of the CDR3: TGTGCCAGCAGCCCGTATGAGCGGGGGGGCACACCAATAAACAATGAGCAGTTCTTC.